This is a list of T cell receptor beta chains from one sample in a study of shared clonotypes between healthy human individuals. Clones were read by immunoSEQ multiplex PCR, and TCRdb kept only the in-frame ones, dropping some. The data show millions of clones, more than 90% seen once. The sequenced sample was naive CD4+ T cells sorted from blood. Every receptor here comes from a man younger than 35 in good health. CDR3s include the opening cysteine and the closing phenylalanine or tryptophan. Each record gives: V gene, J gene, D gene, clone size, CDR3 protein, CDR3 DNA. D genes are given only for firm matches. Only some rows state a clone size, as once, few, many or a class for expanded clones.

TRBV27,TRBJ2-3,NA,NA,CASSFNGDTQYF,TGTGCCAGCAGTTTCAATGGAGATACGCAGTATTTT
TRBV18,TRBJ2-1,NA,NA,CASSPRIDRVVVSNEQFF,TGTGCCAGCTCACCTCGGATCGATCGGGTCGTGGTATCTAATGAGCAGTTCTTC
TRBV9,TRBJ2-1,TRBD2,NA,CASSVGRLAGAGEQFF,TGTGCCAGCAGCGTCGGTAGACTAGCGGGAGCGGGGGAGCAGTTCTTC
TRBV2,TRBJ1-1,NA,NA,CASTTGRNMNTEAFF,TGTGCCAGCACGACCGGAAGGAACATGAACACTGAAGCTTTCTTT
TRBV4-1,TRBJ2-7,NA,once,CASSLGRATLSYEQYF,TGCGCCAGCAGCCTGGGCCGGGCGACGCTCTCCTACGAGCAGTACTTC
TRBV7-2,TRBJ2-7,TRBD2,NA,CASSLSASGSYEQYF,TGTGCCAGCAGCTTATCGGCTAGCGGCTCCTACGAGCAGTACTTC
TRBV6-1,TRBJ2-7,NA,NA,CASSEGGTLYEQYF,TGTGCCAGCAGTGAAGGCGGGACCCTCTACGAGCAGTACTTC
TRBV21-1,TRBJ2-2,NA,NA,CASSIQDRGYTGELFF,TGTGCCAGCAGCATCCAGGACAGGGGATACACCGGGGAGCTGTTTTTT
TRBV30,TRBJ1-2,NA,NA,CAWSGGYGYTF,TGTGCCTGGAGTGGCGGCTATGGCTACACCTTC
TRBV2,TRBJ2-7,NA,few,CATKWESSYEQYF,TGTGCCACCAAGTGGGAGAGCTCCTACGAGCAGTACTTC
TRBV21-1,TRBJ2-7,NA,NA,CASSKGGKVLPYEQYF,TGTGCCAGCAGCAAAGGAGGGAAGGTACTACCCTACGAGCAGTACTTC
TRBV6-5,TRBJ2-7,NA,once,CASRPLSGQSYEQYF,TGTGCCAGCAGGCCCCTATCAGGACAGAGCTACGAGCAGTACTTC
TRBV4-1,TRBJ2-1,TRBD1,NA,CASSHPDRDYNEQFF,TGCGCCAGCAGCCACCCTGACAGGGACTACAATGAGCAGTTCTTC
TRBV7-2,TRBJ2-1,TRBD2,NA,CASSLKGLAGERSYNEQFF,TGTGCCAGCAGCTTAAAGGGACTAGCGGGGGAGCGCTCCTACAATGAGCAGTTCTTC
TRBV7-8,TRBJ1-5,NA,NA,CASSFGGGVSNQPQHF,TGTGCCAGCAGCTTTGGAGGGGGTGTTAGCAATCAGCCCCAGCATTTT
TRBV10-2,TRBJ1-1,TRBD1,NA,CASRDRQRLNTEAFF,TGCGCCAGCAGGGACAGGCAACGATTGAACACTGAAGCTTTCTTT
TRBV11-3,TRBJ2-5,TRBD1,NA,CASSLKGQGTETQYF,TGTGCCAGCAGCTTAAAGGGACAGGGGACAGAGACCCAGTACTTC
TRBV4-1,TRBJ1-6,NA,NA,CASSQEPTEHVYNSPLHF,TGCGCCAGCAGCCAAGAACCGACAGAACATGTCTATAATTCACCCCTCCACTTT
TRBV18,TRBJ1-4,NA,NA,CASSTIRTLNEKLFF,TGTGCCAGCTCAACGATCAGGACGCTGAATGAAAAACTGTTTTTT
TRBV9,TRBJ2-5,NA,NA,CASSDRGIGVRETQYF,TGTGCCAGCAGCGACCGCGGAATTGGGGTTAGGGAGACCCAGTACTTC
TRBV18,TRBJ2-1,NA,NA,CASSPGRVWSEQFF,TGTGCCAGCTCACCAGGGCGGGTTTGGAGTGAGCAGTTCTTC
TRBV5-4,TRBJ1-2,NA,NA,CASTSGTGSYGYTF,TGTGCCAGCACCTCTGGGACTGGGAGCTATGGCTACACCTTC
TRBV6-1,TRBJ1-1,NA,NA,CAGAGQLNTEAFF,TGTGCCGGCGCCGGACAACTGAACACTGAAGCTTTCTTT
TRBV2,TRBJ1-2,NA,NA,CASSVSVPGYGYTF,TGTGCCAGCAGTGTCTCGGTGCCTGGCTATGGCTACACCTTC
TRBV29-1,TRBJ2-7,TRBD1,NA,CSVAGTGAYEQYF,TGCAGCGTGGCCGGGACAGGGGCCTACGAGCAGTACTTC
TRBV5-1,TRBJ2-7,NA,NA,CASSPMGYEQYF,TGCGCCAGCAGCCCTATGGGCTACGAGCAGTACTTC
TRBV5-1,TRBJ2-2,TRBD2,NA,CASSLALAGGNTGELFF,TGCGCCAGCAGCTTGGCCTTAGCGGGGGGCAACACCGGGGAGCTGTTTTTT
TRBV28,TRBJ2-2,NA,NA,CASSLRGLSQLTGELFF,TGTGCCAGCAGTTTACGCGGGCTTTCTCAACTCACCGGGGAGCTGTTTTTT
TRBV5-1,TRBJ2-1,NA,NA,CASSLGGFSYNEQFF,TGCGCCAGCAGCTTGGGGGGGTTCTCCTACAATGAGCAGTTCTTC
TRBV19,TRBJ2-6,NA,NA,CASIPGPGANVLTF,TGTGCCAGTATCCCGGGACCTGGGGCCAACGTCCTGACTTTC
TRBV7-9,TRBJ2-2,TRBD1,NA,CASSLPKTGGANTGELFF,TGTGCCAGCAGCTTACCCAAGACAGGGGGTGCGAACACCGGGGAGCTGTTTTTT
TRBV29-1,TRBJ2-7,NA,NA,CSVATSYEQYF,TGCAGCGTTGCGACTTCCTACGAGCAGTACTTC
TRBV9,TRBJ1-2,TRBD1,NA,CASSTRQGIYGYTF,TGTGCCAGCAGCACTCGACAGGGGATCTATGGCTACACCTTC
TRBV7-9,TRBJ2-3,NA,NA,CASRKSGIGTDTQYF,TGTGCCAGCAGAAAGTCGGGAATAGGGACAGATACGCAGTATTTT
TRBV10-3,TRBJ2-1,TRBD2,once,CAIRTGLADYNEQFF,TGTGCCATCAGGACGGGACTAGCGGACTACAATGAGCAGTTCTTC
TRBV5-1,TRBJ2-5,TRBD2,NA,CASSLGGAVQETQYF,TGCGCCAGCAGCCTCGGGGGGGCCGTTCAAGAGACCCAGTACTTC
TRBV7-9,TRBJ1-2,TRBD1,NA,CASSLGAGQSYGYTF,TGTGCCAGCAGCTTAGGGGCGGGACAGAGCTATGGCTACACCTTC
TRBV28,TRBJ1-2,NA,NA,CASSLEQGGEYGYTF,TGTGCCAGCAGTTTGGAACAGGGTGGGGAATATGGCTACACCTTC
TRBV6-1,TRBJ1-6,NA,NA,CASSADRSSYNSPLHF,TGTGCCAGCAGTGCTGACAGGAGCTCCTATAATTCACCCCTCCACTTT
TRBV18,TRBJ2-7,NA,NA,CASSPRSDRSYEQYF,TGTGCCAGCTCACCTAGGTCGGACCGCTCCTACGAGCAGTACTTC
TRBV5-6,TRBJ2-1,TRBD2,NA,CASSLRASGNEQFF,TGTGCCAGCAGCCTAAGGGCTAGCGGCAATGAGCAGTTCTTC
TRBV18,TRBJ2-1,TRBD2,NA,CASSPKRTSGRDNEQFF,TGTGCCAGCTCACCAAAACGAACTAGCGGGAGGGACAATGAGCAGTTCTTC
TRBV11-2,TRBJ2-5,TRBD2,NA,CASSSSLAGGQETQYF,TGTGCCAGCAGCTCCTCTTTAGCGGGAGGACAAGAGACCCAGTACTTC
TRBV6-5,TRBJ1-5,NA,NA,CATSRYSNQPQHF,TGTGCCACCAGCCGTTATAGCAATCAGCCCCAGCATTTT
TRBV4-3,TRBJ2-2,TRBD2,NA,CASSQRTSGNAGELFF,TGCGCCAGCAGCCAGAGGACTAGCGGGAACGCCGGGGAGCTGTTTTTT
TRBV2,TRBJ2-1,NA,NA,CASSEAEDEQFF,TGTGCCAGCAGTGAGGCCGAGGATGAGCAGTTCTTC
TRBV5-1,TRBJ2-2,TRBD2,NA,CASSTSGTSGAANTGELFF,TGCGCCAGCAGCACTTCCGGGACTAGCGGGGCTGCAAACACCGGGGAGCTGTTTTTT
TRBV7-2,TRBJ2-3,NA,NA,CASSRGVGADTQYF,TGTGCCAGCAGTCGCGGGGTGGGAGCAGATACGCAGTATTTT
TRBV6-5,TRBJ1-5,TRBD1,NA,CASRQGGAGNQPQHF,TGTGCCAGCAGACAAGGGGGCGCTGGCAATCAGCCCCAGCATTTT
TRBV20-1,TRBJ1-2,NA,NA,CSASSSSGYTF,TGCAGTGCTAGTAGCTCATCTGGCTACACCTTC
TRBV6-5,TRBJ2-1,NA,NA,CASSYRTPGSYNEQFF,TGTGCCAGCAGTTACAGGACCCCCGGCTCCTACAATGAGCAGTTCTTC